This T cell receptor beta chain came from a study of lymphopenia after photon versus proton radiotherapy (dated by TCRdb to between 2019 and 2020). Notes on the research overall: The immunological effects of photon versus proton radiation therapy were compared in patients with gastrointestinal tumors who developed high-grade lymphopenia. The cohort included roughly 20 patients with gastrointestinal tumors who developed lymphopenia after receiving either photon or proton therapy. The goal of the study was to describe how the two radiation modalities differ in their effects on the immune system. Beyond this particular receptor, the publication reports: The survival association was assessed only in patients who died, and better survival with proton therapy was presented by the authors as a possibility rather than a demonstrated result. After the lymphocyte count nadir, photon-treated repertoires showed oligoclonal expansion, especially of CD8+ Temra cells, which drove the drop in diversity. Among patients across the cohort who died, overall survival time showed an inverse correlation with a larger post-nadir drop in TCR diversity. During treatment, patients who received photon therapy lost naive T cells and TCR diversity and gained effector/memory populations, whereas patients who received proton therapy remained relatively stable.

Trimming removed 2 bases from V and 2 bases from J; the gene matches leave 2 bases unexplained. The CDR3 goes from the cysteine to the phenylalanine over 14 residues. Just CDR3 DNA is preserved here, 42 bases in frame from base 1. The germline V gene supplies CDR1 SGHTA and CDR2 FQGTGA. A remark on this clone: What this receptor recognizes is not known. No quality values exist for individual bases; no much larger clone is one base distant.

Receptors were amplified or captured by the immunoSEQ multiplex PCR assay. T cell repertoires were profiled with deep sequencing of rearranged TCR beta loci together with multiparametric flow cytometry. Drawn from immuneACCESS, this table holds only the in-frame rearrangements with V and J called that TCRdb kept. Clones are partly lost; checked studies trace under half to an unresolved V gene and leave the rest unexplained. This sample is represented by roughly 30,000 clones; around 90% of them were singletons. The ten top clones hold about 50% of the sample. The rearrangement joined TRBV7-3 to TRBJ2-5, and 7 junction bases match TRBD2. This clonotype was obtained from a woman aged 55-70 years with cholangiocarcinoma. Some clones in this sample may be carry-over from other donors' samples. The sample consisted of peripheral blood, taken from a patient treated with proton-based radiotherapy. The nucleotides read TGTGCCAGCAGCTTAGCGGGGGTACAAGAGACCCAGTACTTC. It translates to CASSLAGVQETQYF. Joined to the reference TRBV7-3 and TRBJ2-5 proteins, this CDR3 gives the full variable domain: GAGVSQTPSNKVTEKGKYVELRCDPISGHTALYWYRQSLGQGPEFLIYFQGTGAADDSGLPNDRFFAVRPEGSVSTLKIQRTERGDSAVYLCASSLAGVQETQYFGPGTRLLVL.